Sequencing of this T cell receptor (beta chain) was carried out in a study of T cell clonality in common variable immunodeficiency. Study-level points and caveats: Repertoire-complication correlations in CVID were limited by patient heterogeneity.

Repertoires were generated with immunoSEQ multiplex PCR, while TCRdb's copy carries only in-frame clones and drops some. The specimen gives 45,000 to 55,000 clones without singletons; the ten biggest hold 5.4%. CDR1 and CDR2 (germline): SGHDT, YYEEEE. This CDR3 is built from 13 residues. This clone was observed at least ten times. Its antigen is not identified. The CDR3 is cut off 3 residues early in the read; its end comes from the germline J gene. The chain employs TRBV5-6 and TRBJ1-1; no firm D call. The TCR comes from a person between 18 and 75 years old in good health. The sequenced material came from peripheral blood mononuclear cells. The CDR3 loop is CASSLFQAYEAFF. The DNA read from the CDR3 is TGTGCCAGCAGCTTGTTTCAGGCTTACGAA.